This T cell receptor (beta chain) was captured in a study of cytomegalovirus exposure and HLA in healthy donors. Looking at the study overall: A data release that came early held tens of millions of unique TCRs from HLA-typed donors. Broader study findings: Later analysis identified a missense DCLRE1C variant that was linked to TCR beta V- and J-gene trimming. In a later analysis, common viral pathogens appeared linked to several of the most significant clusters.

Vbeta (60) and Jbeta (13) primers were used in the PCR. Produced via immunoSEQ multiplex PCR; TCRdb's table is partial and in-frame only. The table lists some 100,000 clones, approximately 82% of them singletons. Germline lookup yields CDR1 LGHNA and CDR2 YSLEER. CDR3 length: 14 residues. Trimming removed 3 bases from V and 9 bases from J; junction bases left unmatched: 7. On this clone: Its antigen is undetermined.

Sequenced input: PBMCs. The chain is built from TRBV4-3 and TRBJ2-1; TRBD2 aligns across 8 bases. This sequence was found in a woman between 18 and 29 years old in good health and CMV-seronegative. Here the CDR3 reads CASSHSTGGSEQFF. CDR3 sequence (DNA): TGCGCCAGCAGCCACAGCACGGGGGGGAGTGAGCAGTTCTTC.